What follows are 9 T cell receptor beta chains derived from one specimen sequenced in a study of blood T cell repertoires in COVID-19. Profiling relied on immunoSEQ multiplex PCR, and the TCRdb table lists in-frame clones only, not all of them. The sample lists 250,000 or so clones; roughly 81% were seen once. Sequenced material: peripheral blood. These receptors were taken from a man aged 50-60 years with acute or convalescent COVID-19.

In its sample, this clone was seen a few times. The V gene is TRBV5-1, the J gene TRBJ2-2; TRBD1 matches 7 bases. V gave up 3 bases and J gave up 0 bases; unmatched junction bases: 2. Germline V gene data show CDR1 as SGHRS and CDR2 as YFSETQ. CDR3 length: 15 amino acids. The CDR3 nucleotides read TGCGCCAGCAGCTCAGGGGGTGCGAACACCGGGGAGCTGTTTTTT. It codes for CASSSGGANTGELFF. The whole variable domain, filled in from reference TRBV5-1 and TRBJ2-2, reads KAGVTQTPRYLIKTRGQQVTLSCSPISGHRSVSWYQQTPGQGLQFLFEYFSETQRNKGNFPGRFSGRQFSNSRSEMNVSTLELGDSALYLCASSSGGANTGELFFGEGSRLTVL.

The genes are TRBV2 and TRBJ1-4; a weak D match, TRBD1 (5 bases). The CDR3 length is 13 residues. The germline gives CDR1 SNHLY, CDR2 FYNNEI. V dropped 2 bases and J dropped 8 bases, with 9 bases sitting between them. The CDR3 sequence: CASSEQGREKLFF. Written as DNA, the CDR3 is TGTGCCAGCAGTGAACAGGGTCGGGAAAAACTGTTTTTT.

V gene TRBV28 combines with J gene TRBJ1-1, with unresolved D. V lost 6 bases and J lost 4, with 18 bases in between. Germline CDR1 reads MDHEN; CDR2 reads SYDVKM. The CDR3 is made up of 15 amino acids. CDR3 residues: CASRGTYSRGTEAFF. The CDR3 nucleotides read TGTGCCAGCAGAGGCACCTACTCCCGGGGCACTGAAGCTTTCTTT.

The chain is built from TRBV7-8 and TRBJ2-3; 7 bases fit TRBD1. Germline CDR1 SGHVS, CDR2 FQNEAQ. V was pared by 4 bases and J by 0 bases, with 1 base of the junction left unmatched. CDR3 length: 14 residues. The DNA of the CDR3 is TGTGCCAGCAGCTCGACAGGGAGCACAGATACGCAGTATTTT. Translation gives CASSSTGSTDTQYF.

This clone was seen a single time. The V gene is TRBV3-1 (or the pseudogene TRBV3-2), the J gene TRBJ2-3; 12 nucleotides match TRBD2. Trimming cost V 4 bases and J 0 bases; bases outside gene matches: 8. The CDR3 runs 18 residues. Germline lookup yields CDR1 LGHDT and CDR2 YNNKEL (reference sequence). The DNA for the CDR3 is TGTGCCAGCAGCCTGACTAGCGGGGGAGTCTCTAGCACAGATACGCAGTATTTT. Translation: CASSLTSGGVSSTDTQYF.

The table lists this clone with a count of one. This rearrangement joins TRBV7-8 to TRBJ1-6, with D possibly being TRBD1 (5 bases). V was cut by 1 base and J by 10 bases, with 20 bases left in between. The CDR3 has 17 amino acids. Germline V gene sequence: CDR1 SGHVS, CDR2 FQNEAQ. CDR3: CASSLEGLREFESPLHF. The CDR3 nucleotides are TGTGCCAGCAGCTTAGAGGGGCTCCGGGAGTTTGAGTCACCCCTCCACTTT.

The chain has TRBV6-5 and TRBJ1-1; 7 bases line up with TRBD1. From germline, CDR1 is MNHEY and CDR2 SVGAGI. This CDR3 is 14 amino acids long. The V gene end was trimmed by 7 bases and the J gene end by 1 base; junction bases not matched to a gene: 6. The CDR3 region has the DNA TGTGCCAGCAATACGGGACAGAGGAACACTGAAGCTTTCTTT. Residues: CASNTGQRNTEAFF.

The rearrangement uses TRBV5-1 and TRBJ1-4, with a weak D call TRBD1 (6 bases). CDR1 is SGHRS and CDR2 is YFSETQ in the germline V gene. Between the trimmed V and J ends, which lost 5 bases and 0 bases, there was a span of 17 bases. This CDR3 has 17 residues. This CDR3 is CASSNGWGPATNEKLFF. The CDR3 DNA reads as TGCGCCAGCAGTAACGGCTGGGGGCCTGCAACTAATGAAAAACTGTTTTTT.

The chain links TRBV19 to TRBJ2-1; TRBD2 matches 10 bases. The CDR3 has 17 amino acids. Germline-derived CDR1 and CDR2 are LNHDA and SQIVND (reference sequence). The J segment lost 5 bases and the V segment lost 1 base, leaving 8 bases of the junction unmatched. The CDR3 is CASSIAPGLASNNEQFF. CDR3 coding DNA: TGTGCCAGTAGTATAGCTCCGGGACTAGCGAGTAACAATGAGCAGTTCTTC.